These 21 T cell receptor beta chains came from one sample sequenced in a study of CD8 T cells in ankylosing spondylitis. TCRdb passed the 5' RACE reads through MiXCR, listing each CDR3 protein once. The table shows 220,000 or so distinct CDR3 sequences, with more than 9% occurring only once. The sample consisted of blood, either unsorted or a sorted T cell fraction (not recorded which). The receptors come from a male donor with ankylosing spondylitis or in good health (not recorded which).

In this sample, this clonotype turned up many times. The rearrangement uses TRBV19 and TRBJ2-5; a weak D match, TRBD2 (7 bases). The CDR3 has 13 residues. Trimming took 9 bases from V and 5 from J, leaving 16 bases between them. CDR1 LNHDA and CDR2 SQIVND come from the germline V gene (reference sequence). The chain's CDR3 is CASRDRGAETQYF. DNA of the CDR3: TGTGCCAGCCGCGACCGGGGGGCGGAGACCCAGTACTTC.

The sample holds many counts of this clonotype. The rearrangement joins TRBV24-1 to TRBJ1-1; D possibly corresponds to TRBD1 (6 bases). This CDR3 contains 15 residues. The V gene lost 11 bases and the J gene lost 1 base, with 19 bases spanning the gap. Per germline, CDR1 KGHDR and CDR2 SFDVKD. The CDR3, as DNA: TGTGCCAACCGAGGACAGCCGAACCCGAACACTGAAGCTTTCTTT. It specifies CANRGQPNPNTEAFF.

In this sample, this clonotype turned up many times. The chain recombines TRBV30 with TRBJ2-5, with D hard to call. V was pared by 5 bases and J by 5 bases, with 12 bases between. This CDR3 has 12 amino acids. The germline V gene encodes CDR1 GTSNPN and CDR2 SVGIG (reference sequence). The CDR3 DNA sequence: TGTGCCTGGTCGGTGTTCCGGGAGACCCAGTACTTC. The encoded protein is CAWSVFRETQYF.

In its sample, this clonotype was seen many times. The genes are TRBV28 and TRBJ1-5, with D perhaps TRBD1 (5 bases). V lost 6 bases, J lost 1 base, and 7 bases lay in between. CDR3 length: 13 amino acids. CDR1 is MDHEN and CDR2 is SYDVKM in the germline V gene. The DNA of the CDR3 is TGTGCCAGCAGCCAGGGAAGCAATCAGCCCCAGCATTTT. Translating gives CASSQGSNQPQHF.

This clonotype was seen a handful of times. V usage is TRBV5-1 and J usage is TRBJ2-2, with 7 bases lining up with TRBD2. Per the germline V gene, CDR1 is SGHRS and CDR2 is YFSETQ. V shed 4 bases and J 5 bases; nucleotides not matched to a gene: 14. The CDR3 contains 17 residues. CDR3: CASSLDWRGYPTGELFF. CDR3 nucleotides: TGCGCCAGCAGCCTAGACTGGCGGGGGTATCCGACCGGGGAGCTGTTTTTT.

This clonotype was observed many times. This chain links TRBV20-1 with TRBJ2-5; 9 positions agree with TRBD1. The germline gives CDR1 DFQATT, CDR2 SNEGSKA (reference sequence). J was trimmed by 5 bases and V by 1 base; bases with no gene match: 8. The CDR3 consists of 15 residues. In DNA, the CDR3 is TGCAGTGCTAGAGTAGGAGAGACAGGGGGGGAGACCCAGTACTTC. Encoded protein: CSARVGETGGETQYF.

This clonotype has a count of ten or more. The chain recombines TRBV20-1 with TRBJ2-1, with D perhaps TRBD1 (5 bases). V was cut by 4 bases and J by 0 bases, with 10 bases left in between. Germline lookup yields CDR1 DFQATT and CDR2 SNEGSKA (reference sequence). The CDR3 totals 14 residues. DNA of the CDR3: TGCAGTGCTACAGGGCATAGCTCCTACAATGAGCAGTTCTTC. It yields the protein CSATGHSSYNEQFF.

This clonotype was seen at least ten times. The V and J genes are TRBV7-3 and TRBJ2-3; possibly TRBD2 for D (7 bases). The V gene's germline CDR1 is SGHTA and CDR2 FQGTGA. This CDR3 region has 15 residues. With 1 base removed from V and 3 bases from J, the gap between germline ends came to 11 bases. CDR3 DNA: TGTGCCAGCAGCTTAAGAGGGGGGGGAACAGATACGCAGTATTTT. Translation gives CASSLRGGGTDTQYF.

This clonotype was recorded at least ten times. The chain combines TRBV11-2 with TRBJ2-3; TRBD2 matches at 10 bases. The CDR3 is 15 amino acids. The trim removed 6 bases at V and 2 bases at J, leaving 5 bases unmatched. CDR1 and CDR2 from the germline V gene are SGHAT and FQNNGV. The CDR3 loop reads CASRPSGGDTDTQYF. The CDR3 DNA reads TGTGCCAGCAGGCCCAGCGGGGGGGACACAGATACGCAGTATTTT.

The genes are TRBV11-2 and TRBJ2-1, with a tentative D call TRBD2 (5 bases). Germline loops: CDR1 SGHAT, CDR2 FQNNGV. There are 14 residues in the CDR3. V dropped 0 bases and J dropped 10 bases, with 13 bases sitting between them. This CDR3 reads CASSLDGERREQFF. The DNA of the CDR3 is TGTGCCAGCAGCTTAGACGGGGAGAGACGGGAGCAGTTCTTC.

The gene calls are TRBV12-3 or TRBV12-4 and TRBJ2-3, with a tentative D call TRBD2 (5 bases). Deletions cut 3 bases from V and 6 bases from J, with 13 bases between. This CDR3 is built from 14 residues. The CDR3 DNA is TGTGCCAGCAGTTTGCTCGAGGGTGCGGATACGCAGTATTTT. Its translation is CASSLLEGADTQYF.

This clonotype has ten or more counts. The chain links TRBV20-1 to TRBJ2-5; D remains unclear. The CDR3 has 13 residues. Germline V gives CDR1 DFQATT, CDR2 SNEGSKA (reference sequence). V lost 0 bases and J 5 bases, leaving 10 bases between the germline ends. As DNA, the CDR3 is TGCAGTGCTAGAGATGAAGTTACCGAGACCCAGTACTTC. Encoded protein: CSARDEVTETQYF.

This clonotype appeared a few times. This chain links TRBV7-9 with TRBJ2-1, with TRBD2 identical over 9 bases. Losses at the gene ends were 1 base for V and 0 bases for J; bases not matched to a gene: 4. Germline CDR1 SEHNR, CDR2 FQNEAQ (reference sequence). The length of the CDR3 is 17 residues. This chain's CDR3 is CASSLGTSDRSYNEQFF. CDR3 bases: TGTGCCAGCAGCTTAGGGACTAGCGACCGCTCCTACAATGAGCAGTTCTTC.

This clonotype occurred a few times. Germline is not matched at one junction end, which may reflect a read error. The chain employs TRBV20-1 and TRBJ2-5; D gene ambiguous. The CDR3 sequence is 11 residues long. The germline CDR1 and CDR2 sequences are DFQATT and SNEGSKA (reference sequence). The CDR3 region has the DNA TGCAGTGCTAGTCTCATGAACATTGGGTATTTC. This translates into CSASLMNIGYF.

In its sample, this clonotype was seen a few times. The chain carries TRBV11-3 and TRBJ2-1; TRBD2 might be the D (6 bases). V lost 3 bases to trimming and J lost 10 bases, with 19 bases between them. The germline gives CDR1 SGHNT, CDR2 YENEEA. The length of the CDR3 is 15 residues. CDR3 in amino acids: CASSLEQTGTREQFF. The DNA of the CDR3 is TGTGCCAGCAGCTTGGAGCAGACCGGGACTCGAGAGCAGTTCTTC.

This clonotype was counted ten times or more. This chain links TRBV20-1 with TRBJ2-7, with 7 bases fitting TRBD2. J was trimmed by 6 bases and V by 6 bases; bases with no gene match: 5. The germline V gene has CDR1 DFQATT and CDR2 SNEGSKA (reference sequence). This CDR3 region has 11 residues. For the CDR3, the DNA is TGCAGTGCCACGACTAGCCGCGAGCAGTACTTC. This translates into CSATTSREQYF.

This clonotype was counted at least ten times. V and J are TRBV29-1 and TRBJ2-1; TRBD2 agrees at 10 bases. With 5 bases clipped from V and 5 bases from J, the junction kept 6 bases outside the gene matches. This CDR3 has 14 amino acids. Germline assignment: CDR1 SQVTM and CDR2 ANQGSEA. The CDR3: CSVFRTSGNNEQFF. In DNA form, the CDR3 reads TGCAGCGTTTTCCGGACTAGCGGAAACAATGAGCAGTTCTTC.

This clonotype was detected a few times. This chain connects TRBV27 to TRBJ1-1; TRBD1 agrees at 7 bases. Germline-derived CDR1 and CDR2 are MNHEY and SMNVEV (reference sequence). J was trimmed by 8 bases and V by 5 bases; bases with no gene match: 14. The CDR3 has 15 residues. The CDR3 DNA reads as TGTGCCAGCAGTCTCTCAACAGGGGCCTCGGCCGAAGCTTTCTTT. Translation gives CASSLSTGASAEAFF.

This clonotype was counted at least ten times. This rearrangement joins TRBV5-5 to TRBJ2-1; D is perhaps TRBD2 (5 bases). The CDR3 sequence is 14 residues long. Germline V lookup: CDR1 SGHKS, CDR2 YYEKEE (reference sequence). V lost 4 bases to trimming and J lost 1 base, with 9 bases between them. CDR3 sequence reads: CASSPGVSYNEQFF. The CDR3 nucleotides are TGTGCCAGCAGCCCCGGGGTGTCCTACAATGAGCAGTTCTTC.

The CDR3 sequence is CASSSPQGALHYGYTF. The CDR3 nucleotides read TGTGCCAGCAGCTCGCCACAGGGGGCATTGCACTATGGCTACACCTTC. The chain is built from TRBV7-2 and TRBJ1-2; TRBD1 agrees at 9 bases. The CDR3 is made up of 16 amino acids. Germline loops: CDR1 SGHTA, CDR2 FQGNSA. V gave up 4 bases and J gave up 3 bases; unmatched junction bases: 9.

This clonotype was counted many times. V and J are TRBV7-2 and TRBJ1-5, with D perhaps matching TRBD1 (6 bases). The germline V gene has CDR1 SGHTA and CDR2 FQGNSA. The CDR3 length is 15 residues. Trimming left V 1 base short and J 5 bases short, with 12 bases between. CDR3 nucleotide sequence: TGTGCCAGCAGCTTAGTTTCAGGGGTTTATCAGCCCCAGCATTTT. Protein: CASSLVSGVYQPQHF.